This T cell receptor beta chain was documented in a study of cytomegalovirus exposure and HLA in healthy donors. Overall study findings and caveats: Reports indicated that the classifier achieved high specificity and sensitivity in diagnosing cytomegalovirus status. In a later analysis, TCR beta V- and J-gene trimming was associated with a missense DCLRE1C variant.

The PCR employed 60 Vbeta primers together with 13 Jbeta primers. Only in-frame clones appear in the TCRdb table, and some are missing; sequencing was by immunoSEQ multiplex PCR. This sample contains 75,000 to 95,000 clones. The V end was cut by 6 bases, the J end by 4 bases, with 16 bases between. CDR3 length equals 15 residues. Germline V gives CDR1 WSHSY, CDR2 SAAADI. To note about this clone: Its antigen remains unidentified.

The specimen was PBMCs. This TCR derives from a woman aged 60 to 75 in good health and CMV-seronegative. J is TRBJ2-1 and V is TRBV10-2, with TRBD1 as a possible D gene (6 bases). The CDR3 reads CASRATGMGYNEQFF. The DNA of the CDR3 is TGCGCCAGCAGGGCTACAGGGATGGGGTACAATGAGCAGTTCTTC.